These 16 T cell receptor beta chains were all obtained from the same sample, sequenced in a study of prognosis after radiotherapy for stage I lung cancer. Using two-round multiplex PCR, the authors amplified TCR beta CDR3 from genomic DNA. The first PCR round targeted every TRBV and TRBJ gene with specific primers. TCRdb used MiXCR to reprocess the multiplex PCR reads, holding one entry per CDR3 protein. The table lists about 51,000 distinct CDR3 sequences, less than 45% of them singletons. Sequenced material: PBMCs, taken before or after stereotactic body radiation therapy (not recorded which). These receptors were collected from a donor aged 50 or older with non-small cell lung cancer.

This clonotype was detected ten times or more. The CDR3: CASSPSVDTLSGAQHF. The CDR3 DNA follows: TGTGCCAGTAGTCCTTCCGTGGACACCCTGAGTGGGGCCCAGCATTTT. This chain connects TRBV19 to TRBJ1-5; TRBD1 is a possible D gene (5 bases). The V gene's germline CDR1 is LNHDA and CDR2 SQIVND (reference sequence). The CDR3 consists of 16 residues. Deletions cut 5 bases from V and 11 bases from J, with 25 bases between.

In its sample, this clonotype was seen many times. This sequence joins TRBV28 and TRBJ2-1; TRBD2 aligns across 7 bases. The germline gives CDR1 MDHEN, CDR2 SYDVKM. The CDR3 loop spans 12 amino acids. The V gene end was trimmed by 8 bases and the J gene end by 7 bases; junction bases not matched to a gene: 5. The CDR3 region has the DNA TGTGCCAGCCCCGGGGAGGGAAATGAGCAGTTCTTC. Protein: CASPGEGNEQFF.

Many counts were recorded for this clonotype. The chain's CDR3 is CASSSQGRDEQFF. The CDR3 DNA reads as TGTGCCAGCAGTTCCCAGGGGCGGGATGAGCAGTTCTTC. V gene TRBV6-9 combines with J gene TRBJ2-1; D perhaps matches TRBD1 (6 bases). V was shortened by 4 bases and J by 8 bases, with 12 bases between the two germline ends. The CDR3 length is 13 residues. Germline loops: CDR1 MNHGY, CDR2 SVAAGI.

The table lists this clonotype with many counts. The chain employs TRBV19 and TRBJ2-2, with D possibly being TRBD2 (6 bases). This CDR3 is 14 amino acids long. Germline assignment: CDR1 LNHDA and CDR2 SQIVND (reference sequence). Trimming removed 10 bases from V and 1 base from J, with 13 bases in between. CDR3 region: CATTDGGNTGELFF. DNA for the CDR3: TGTGCCACAACGGACGGGGGGAACACCGGGGAGCTGTTTTTT. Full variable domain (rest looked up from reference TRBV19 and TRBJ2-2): DGGITQSPKYLFRKEGQNVTLSCEQNLNHDAMYWYRQDPGQGLRLIYYSQIVNDFQKGDIAEGYSVSREKKESFPLTVTSAQKNPTAFYLCATTDGGNTGELFFGEGSRLTVL.

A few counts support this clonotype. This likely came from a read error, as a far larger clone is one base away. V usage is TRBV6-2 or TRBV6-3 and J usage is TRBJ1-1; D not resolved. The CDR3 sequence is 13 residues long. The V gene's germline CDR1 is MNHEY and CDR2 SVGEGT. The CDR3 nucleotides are TGTTCCACCGCATGGGCGGTGAACACTGAAGCTTTCTTT. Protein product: CSTAWAVNTEAFF.

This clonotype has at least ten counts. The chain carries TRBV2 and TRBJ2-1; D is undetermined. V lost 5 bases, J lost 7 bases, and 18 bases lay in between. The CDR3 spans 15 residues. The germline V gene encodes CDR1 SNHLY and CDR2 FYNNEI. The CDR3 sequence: CASSSAAVTRNEQFF. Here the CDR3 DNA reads TGTGCCAGCAGTTCTGCGGCGGTAACGAGGAATGAGCAGTTCTTC.

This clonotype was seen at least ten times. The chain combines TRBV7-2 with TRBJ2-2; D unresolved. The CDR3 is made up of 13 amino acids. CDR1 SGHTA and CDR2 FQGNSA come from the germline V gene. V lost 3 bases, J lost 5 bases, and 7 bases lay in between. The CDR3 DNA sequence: TGTGCCAGCAGCTTCGTGAGAACCGGGGAGCTGTTTTTT. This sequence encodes CASSFVRTGELFF.

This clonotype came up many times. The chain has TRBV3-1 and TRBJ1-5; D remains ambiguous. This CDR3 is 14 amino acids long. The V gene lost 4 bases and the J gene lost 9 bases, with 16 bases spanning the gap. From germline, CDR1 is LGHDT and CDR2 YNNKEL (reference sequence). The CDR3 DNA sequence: TGTGCCAGCAGCCTCGGTCTCACCGGTAGGCCCCAGCATTTT. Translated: CASSLGLTGRPQHF.

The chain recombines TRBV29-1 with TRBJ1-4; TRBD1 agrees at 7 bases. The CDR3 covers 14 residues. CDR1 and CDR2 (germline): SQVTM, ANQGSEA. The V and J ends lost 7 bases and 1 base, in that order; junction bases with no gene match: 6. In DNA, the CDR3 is TGCAGCGCTTGGACAGGTGAAACTAATGAAAAACTGTTTTTT. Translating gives CSAWTGETNEKLFF.

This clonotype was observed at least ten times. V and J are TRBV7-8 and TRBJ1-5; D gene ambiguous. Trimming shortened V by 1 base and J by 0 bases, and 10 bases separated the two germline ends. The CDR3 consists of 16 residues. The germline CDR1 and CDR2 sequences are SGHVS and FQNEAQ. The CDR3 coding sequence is TGTGCCAGCAGCTTAGAATCGGTTTATAGCAATCAGCCCCAGCATTTT. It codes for CASSLESVYSNQPQHF.

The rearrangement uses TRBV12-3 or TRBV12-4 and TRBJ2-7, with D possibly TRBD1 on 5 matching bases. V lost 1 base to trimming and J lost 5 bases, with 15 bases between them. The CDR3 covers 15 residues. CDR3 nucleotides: TGTGCCAGCAGTTTAGTCCAGGGTACTAACCACGAGCAGTACTTC. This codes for CASSLVQGTNHEQYF.

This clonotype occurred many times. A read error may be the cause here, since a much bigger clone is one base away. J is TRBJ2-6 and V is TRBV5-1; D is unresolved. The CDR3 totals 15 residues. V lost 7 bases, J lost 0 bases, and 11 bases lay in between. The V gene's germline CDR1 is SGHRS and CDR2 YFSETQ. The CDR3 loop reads CASGISGSGANVLTF. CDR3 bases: TGCGCCAGCGGCATTTCCGGCTCTGGGGCCAACGTCCTGACTTTC.

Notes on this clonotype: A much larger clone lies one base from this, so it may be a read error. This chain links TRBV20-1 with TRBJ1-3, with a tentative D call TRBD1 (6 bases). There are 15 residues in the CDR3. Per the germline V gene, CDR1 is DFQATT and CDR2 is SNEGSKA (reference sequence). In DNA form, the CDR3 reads TGCAGTGCTAGAGAGGGACAAAGATCTGGAAACGCCATATATTTT. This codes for CSAREGQRSGNAIYF.

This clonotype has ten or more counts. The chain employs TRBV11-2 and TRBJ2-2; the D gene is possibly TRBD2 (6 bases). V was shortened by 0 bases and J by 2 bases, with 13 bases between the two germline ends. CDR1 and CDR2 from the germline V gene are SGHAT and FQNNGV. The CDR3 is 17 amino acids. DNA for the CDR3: TGTGCCAGCAGCTTAGATCTTTGGGGACTCAACACCGGGGAGCTGTTTTTT. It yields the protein CASSLDLWGLNTGELFF.

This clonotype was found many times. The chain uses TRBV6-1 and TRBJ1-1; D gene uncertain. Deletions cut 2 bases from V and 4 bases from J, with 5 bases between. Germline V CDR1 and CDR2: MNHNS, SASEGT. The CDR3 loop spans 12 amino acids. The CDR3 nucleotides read TGTGCCAGCAGTGAACTGGGCACTGAAGCTTTCTTT. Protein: CASSELGTEAFF.

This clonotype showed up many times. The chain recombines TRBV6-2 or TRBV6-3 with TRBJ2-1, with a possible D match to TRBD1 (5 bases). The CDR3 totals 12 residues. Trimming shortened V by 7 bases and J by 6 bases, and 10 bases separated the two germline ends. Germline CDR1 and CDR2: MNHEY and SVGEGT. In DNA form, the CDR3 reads TGTGCCAGCACCGACAGCCTCAATGAGCAGTTCTTC. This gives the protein CASTDSLNEQFF.